The 20 T cell receptor beta chains presented below share a single source sample, sequenced in a study of T cell changes during pregnancy in multiple sclerosis. Clones were read by immunoSEQ multiplex PCR, and TCRdb kept only the in-frame ones, dropping some. The table includes nearly 60,000 clones, 75% to 95% detected once. Sequencing used CD4+ T cells from peripheral blood mononuclear cells, obtained after pregnancy. These TCRs come from a female donor in good health, enrolled as a control in a pregnancy study.

V usage is TRBV6-5 and J usage is TRBJ1-1; D not resolved. Germline CDR1 is MNHEY and CDR2 is SVGAGI. This CDR3 has 13 residues. Trimming took 5 bases from V and 4 from J, leaving 11 bases between them. As DNA, the CDR3 is TGTGCCAGCAGTCCTCCCGGAGGCACTGAAGCTTTCTTT. This gives the protein CASSPPGGTEAFF.

The chain uses TRBV28 and TRBJ1-1; no definite D call. The CDR3 loop spans 13 amino acids. Trimming cost V 2 bases and J 3 bases, with 7 bases left between them. CDR1 is MDHEN, CDR2 SYDVKM, per germline. The CDR3 DNA reads TGTGCCAGCAGTTTAGCGCAGGACACTGAAGCTTTCTTT. Translating gives CASSLAQDTEAFF.

V gene TRBV29-1 combines with J gene TRBJ1-3, with TRBD1 matching 9 bases. After removal of 7 bases from V and 3 bases from J, the junction contained 10 bases not matched to a gene. The CDR3 consists of 15 residues. Germline loops: CDR1 SQVTM, CDR2 ANQGSEA. CDR3 amino acids: CSASLTGGVGNTIYF. DNA for the CDR3: TGCAGCGCCTCACTAACAGGGGGCGTTGGAAACACCATATATTTT.

This chain links TRBV25-1 with TRBJ1-6, with 11 bases that match TRBD1. CDR3 size: 15 residues. J was trimmed by 10 bases and V by 1 base; bases with no gene match: 3. CDR1 and CDR2 (germline): MGHDK, SYGVNS. The CDR3 DNA is TGTGCCAGCAGTGAATGGACAGGGGGCTTATCACCCCTCCACTTT. The encoded protein is CASSEWTGGLSPLHF.

The rearrangement links TRBV5-1 to TRBJ2-2; TRBD1 agrees at 7 bases. Germline lookup yields CDR1 SGHRS and CDR2 YFSETQ. The CDR3 is made up of 16 amino acids. Losses at the gene ends were 0 bases for V and 0 bases for J; bases not matched to a gene: 2. The CDR3 spells CASSLAGTANTGELFF. In nucleotides, the CDR3 is TGCGCCAGCAGCTTGGCCGGGACAGCGAACACCGGGGAGCTGTTTTTT.

This chain joins TRBV5-1 and TRBJ2-5; D gene uncertain. Germline V CDR1 and CDR2: SGHRS, YFSETQ. The CDR3 spans 17 residues. With 1 base removed from V and 4 bases from J, the gap between germline ends came to 20 bases. CDR3 amino acids: CASSLSTALLRGETQYF. The CDR3 DNA reads TGCGCCAGCAGCTTGTCTACGGCGCTCCTCCGAGGAGAGACCCAGTACTTC.

This clone was found a few times. The chain joins TRBV5-4 to TRBJ2-1; weak D call: TRBD1 (5 bases). This CDR3 is 15 amino acids long. CDR1 is SGHNT and CDR2 is YYREEE in the germline V gene (reference sequence). Trimming took off 2 bases at V and 8 bases at J, with 17 bases between the two ends. The DNA of the CDR3 is TGTGCCAGCAGCTTAATGCAGGGAATCAAGGATGAGCAGTTCTTC. It yields the protein CASSLMQGIKDEQFF.

The rearrangement links TRBV4-1 to TRBJ1-4; D gene ambiguous. The CDR3 length is 16 residues. V shed 4 bases and J shed 2 bases, with 14 bases lying between them. The V gene's germline CDR1 is MGHRA and CDR2 YSYEKL. The CDR3 loop is CASSPTSRATNEKLFF. The CDR3 coding sequence is TGCGCCAGCAGCCCGACCAGTAGAGCGACTAATGAAAAACTGTTTTTT.

This clone was picked up one time. One end of the junction does not line up with germline, which may come from a read error. This sequence joins TRBV7-7 and TRBJ2-7, with 10 bases matching TRBD1. CDR1 and CDR2 (germline): SSHAT, FNYEAQ (reference sequence). The CDR3 consists of 14 residues. The CDR3: CASSSGTGVDEQYF. The CDR3 DNA reads TGTGCTAGCAGCTCCGGGACAGGGGTCGACGAGCAGTACTTC.

The V and J genes are TRBV21-1 and TRBJ1-2; the D call of TRBD1 is as the table states it, not checked on the DNA. TRBV21-1 is assigned pseudogene status. The CDR3 sequence is 16 residues long. The CDR3, as DNA: TGTGCCAGCAGCATACCTGGACAGGGGGTTAACTATGGCTACACCTTC. This encodes CASSIPGQGVNYGYTF.

The DNA of the CDR3 is TGTGCCAGTAGTGAGACTAGCGGGGTTAGCACAGATACGCAGTATTTT. This translates into CASSETSGVSTDTQYF. The V gene is TRBV19, the J gene TRBJ2-3; 11 bases agree with TRBD2. This CDR3 spans 16 amino acids. The V gene end was trimmed by 5 bases and the J gene end by 0 bases; junction bases not matched to a gene: 4. Germline V CDR1 and CDR2: LNHDA, SQIVND (reference sequence).

The V and J genes are TRBV19 and TRBJ2-3; no clear D gene. The CDR3 totals 12 residues. From germline, CDR1 is LNHDA and CDR2 SQIVND (reference sequence). V was trimmed by 9 bases and J by 5 bases, leaving 12 bases between them. The CDR3 sequence is CASRLSGDTQYF. DNA for the CDR3: TGTGCCAGCCGTCTTTCGGGAGATACGCAGTATTTT.

The J gene is TRBJ1-4, the V gene TRBV19, with D possibly being TRBD1 (5 bases). The germline CDR1 and CDR2 sequences are LNHDA and SQIVND (reference sequence). The germline V and J ends were trimmed by 6 bases and 1 base, with 9 bases remaining between them. This CDR3 is built from 14 residues. CDR3 DNA sequence: TGTGCCAGTAGGCCGGGGGAAACTAATGAAAAACTGTTTTTT. It encodes CASRPGETNEKLFF.

The J gene is TRBJ2-7, the V gene TRBV6-5, with 7 bases fitting TRBD2. The V gene's germline CDR1 is MNHEY and CDR2 SVGAGI. With 2 bases clipped from V and 0 bases from J, the junction kept 7 bases outside the gene matches. There are 16 residues in the CDR3. Written as DNA, the CDR3 is TGTGCCAGCAGTTACGTGGGCGGGGGATCCTCCTACGAGCAGTACTTC. Protein: CASSYVGGGSSYEQYF.

This CDR3 reads CASSPDGGRFGYTF. The CDR3 nucleotides read TGTGCCAGCAGCCCGGACGGGGGTAGATTTGGCTACACCTTC. V and J are TRBV7-3 and TRBJ1-2, with a possible D match to TRBD1 (5 bases). V dropped 5 bases and J dropped 7 bases, with 17 bases sitting between them. Germline V gene lookup returns CDR1 SGHTA and CDR2 FQGTGA. The CDR3 has 14 residues.

V usage is TRBV5-1 and J usage is TRBJ1-1; D may be TRBD1 (5 bases). The V gene's germline CDR1 is SGHRS and CDR2 YFSETQ. The V end lost 2 bases, the J end lost 2 bases, and 10 bases lay between the germline ends. CDR3 length equals 14 residues. The CDR3 reads CASSLEGVNTEAFF. For the CDR3, the DNA is TGCGCCAGCAGCTTAGAAGGGGTCAACACTGAAGCTTTCTTT.

V gene TRBV19 combines with J gene TRBJ2-3; D call uncertain. CDR3 length: 15 amino acids. Per germline, CDR1 LNHDA and CDR2 SQIVND (reference sequence). Trimming left V 1 base short and J 0 bases short, with 8 bases between. Here the CDR3 reads CASSIAGISTDTQYF. In nucleotides, the CDR3 is TGTGCCAGTAGTATAGCGGGTATTAGCACAGATACGCAGTATTTT.

The chain combines TRBV30 with TRBJ1-2; D perhaps matches TRBD1 (5 bases). V dropped 1 base and J dropped 7 bases, with 13 bases sitting between them. Germline V gene data show CDR1 as GTSNPN and CDR2 as SVGIG (reference sequence). There are 13 residues in the CDR3. CDR3 bases: TGTGCCTGGAGTGGGGCCAGGGTCTCTGGCTACACCTTC. Translated: CAWSGARVSGYTF.

This sequence joins TRBV30 and TRBJ1-5; TRBD1 matches 10 bases. Germline trimming cut 5 bases from V and 2 bases from J; bases unmatched to any gene: 0. CDR1 is GTSNPN and CDR2 is SVGIG in the germline V gene (reference sequence). CDR3 size: 13 residues. The CDR3 sequence is CAWGTGGNQPQHF. In DNA form, the CDR3 reads TGTGCCTGGGGGACAGGGGGCAATCAGCCCCAGCATTTT.

The chain is built from TRBV4-2 and TRBJ1-6; D gene ambiguous. The CDR3 spans 16 residues. Germline CDR1 reads LGHNA; CDR2 reads YNFKEQ. Trimming cost V 0 bases and J 4 bases, with 10 bases left between them. The CDR3 DNA reads as TGTGCCAGCAGCCAAGATCGAACAGAATATAATTCACCCCTCCACTTT. Translated: CASSQDRTEYNSPLHF.